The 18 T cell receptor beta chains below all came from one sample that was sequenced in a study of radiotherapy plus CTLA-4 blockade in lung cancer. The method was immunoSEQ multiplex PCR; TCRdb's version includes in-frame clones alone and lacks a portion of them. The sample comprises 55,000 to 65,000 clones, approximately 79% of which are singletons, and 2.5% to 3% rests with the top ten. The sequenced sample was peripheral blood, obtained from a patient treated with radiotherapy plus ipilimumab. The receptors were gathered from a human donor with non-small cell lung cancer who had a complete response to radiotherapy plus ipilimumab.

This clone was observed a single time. The CDR3 reads CASSFPADKTFNQPQHF. The CDR3, as DNA: TGTGCCAGCAGCTTTCCCGCGGACAAGACTTTCAATCAGCCCCAGCATTTT. This rearrangement joins TRBV7-8 to TRBJ1-5; tentatively, D is TRBD1 (5 bases). The V end lost 3 bases, the J end lost 3 bases, and 18 bases lay between the germline ends. The CDR3 spans 17 residues. Looked up from germline, CDR1 is SGHVS and CDR2 is FQNEAQ.

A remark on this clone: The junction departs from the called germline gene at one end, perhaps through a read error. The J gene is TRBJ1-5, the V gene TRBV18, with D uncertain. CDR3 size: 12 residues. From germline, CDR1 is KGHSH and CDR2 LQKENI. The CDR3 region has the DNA TGTGCCGGCTCATCAAGAGGTCAGCCCCAGCATTTT. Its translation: CAGSSRGQPQHF.

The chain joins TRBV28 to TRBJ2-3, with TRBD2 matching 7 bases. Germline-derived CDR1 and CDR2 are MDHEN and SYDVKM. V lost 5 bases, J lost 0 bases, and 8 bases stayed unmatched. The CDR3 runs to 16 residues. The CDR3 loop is CASSPPAGTSTDTQYF. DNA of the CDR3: TGTGCCAGCAGTCCTCCAGCGGGGACTAGCACAGATACGCAGTATTTT.

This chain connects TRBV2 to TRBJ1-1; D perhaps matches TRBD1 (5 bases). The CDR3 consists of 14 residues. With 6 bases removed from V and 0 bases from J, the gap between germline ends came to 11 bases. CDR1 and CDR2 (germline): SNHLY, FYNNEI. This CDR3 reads CASRADTMNTEAFF. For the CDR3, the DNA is TGTGCCAGCAGGGCGGACACTATGAACACTGAAGCTTTCTTT.

The CDR3 here is CASSIAGTGRYEQYF. The CDR3 bases are TGTGCCAGTAGTATCGCCGGGACAGGGCGCTACGAGCAGTACTTC. The J gene is TRBJ2-7, the V gene TRBV19; 9 bases align to TRBD1. V gave up 3 bases and J gave up 3 bases; unmatched junction bases: 6. Germline CDR1 and CDR2: LNHDA and SQIVND (reference sequence). The CDR3 has 15 amino acids.

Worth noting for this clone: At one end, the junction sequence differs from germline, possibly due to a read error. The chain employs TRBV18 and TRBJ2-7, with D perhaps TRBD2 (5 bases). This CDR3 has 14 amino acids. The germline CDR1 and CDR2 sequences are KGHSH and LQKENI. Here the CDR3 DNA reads TGTGCCAGCTCACCATTCGAGAGGGCCTACGAGCAGCACTTC. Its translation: CASSPFERAYEQHF.

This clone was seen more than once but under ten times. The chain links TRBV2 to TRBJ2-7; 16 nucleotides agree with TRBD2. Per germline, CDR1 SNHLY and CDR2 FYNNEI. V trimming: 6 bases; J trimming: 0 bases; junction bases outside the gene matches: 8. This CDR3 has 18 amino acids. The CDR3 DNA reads TGTGCCAGCAGGAGGGGGGGACTAGCGGGGGGGAACTCCTACGAGCAGTACTTC. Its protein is CASRRGGLAGGNSYEQYF.

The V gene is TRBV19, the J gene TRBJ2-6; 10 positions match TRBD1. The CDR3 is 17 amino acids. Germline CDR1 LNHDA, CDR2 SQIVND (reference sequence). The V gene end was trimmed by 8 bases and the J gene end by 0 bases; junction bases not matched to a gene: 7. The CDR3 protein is CASGRTGGSSGANVLTF. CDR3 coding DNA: TGTGCCAGTGGCCGGACAGGGGGTAGCTCTGGGGCCAACGTCCTGACTTTC.

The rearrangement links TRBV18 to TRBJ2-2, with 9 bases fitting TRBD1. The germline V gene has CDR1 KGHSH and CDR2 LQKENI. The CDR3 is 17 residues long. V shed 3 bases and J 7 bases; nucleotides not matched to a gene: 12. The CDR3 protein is CASSPTRTGASGGELFF. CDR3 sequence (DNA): TGTGCCAGCTCACCGACCCGGACAGGGGCTTCGGGCGGGGAGCTGTTTTTT.

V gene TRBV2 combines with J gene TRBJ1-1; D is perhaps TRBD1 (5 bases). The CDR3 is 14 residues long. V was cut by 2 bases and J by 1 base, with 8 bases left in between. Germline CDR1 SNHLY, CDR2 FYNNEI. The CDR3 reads CASSEQGRNTEAFF. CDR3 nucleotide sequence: TGTGCCAGCAGTGAACAGGGCCGGAACACTGAAGCTTTCTTT.

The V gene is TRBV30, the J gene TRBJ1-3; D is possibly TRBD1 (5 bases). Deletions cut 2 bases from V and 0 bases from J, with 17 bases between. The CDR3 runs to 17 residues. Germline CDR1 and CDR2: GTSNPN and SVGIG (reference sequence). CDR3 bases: TGTGCCTGGAGTTTGTTGGGACTTGGTGGCTCTGGAAACACCATATATTTT. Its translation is CAWSLLGLGGSGNTIYF.

This CDR3 reads CASSRAGQGVNEQFF. The DNA of the CDR3 is TGTGCCAGCAGCCGCGCGGGACAGGGAGTCAATGAGCAGTTCTTC. V is TRBV6-5 and J is TRBJ2-1; TRBD1 aligns across 9 bases. Trimming took 6 bases from V and 6 from J; bases not matched to a gene: 9. This CDR3 is 15 amino acids long. Looked up from germline, CDR1 is MNHEY and CDR2 is SVGAGI.

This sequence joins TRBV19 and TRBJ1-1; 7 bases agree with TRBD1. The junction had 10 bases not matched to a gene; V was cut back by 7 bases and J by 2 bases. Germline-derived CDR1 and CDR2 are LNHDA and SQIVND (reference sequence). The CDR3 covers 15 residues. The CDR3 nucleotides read TGTGCCAGTATAGCAACCCACAGGGGTAACACTGAAGCTTTCTTT. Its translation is CASIATHRGNTEAFF.

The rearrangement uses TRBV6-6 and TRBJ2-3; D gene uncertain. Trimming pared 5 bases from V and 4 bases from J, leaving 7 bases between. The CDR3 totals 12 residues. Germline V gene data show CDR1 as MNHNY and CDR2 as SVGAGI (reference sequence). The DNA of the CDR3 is TGTGCCAGCAGTCAGTCAGCAGATACGCAGTATTTT. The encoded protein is CASSQSADTQYF.

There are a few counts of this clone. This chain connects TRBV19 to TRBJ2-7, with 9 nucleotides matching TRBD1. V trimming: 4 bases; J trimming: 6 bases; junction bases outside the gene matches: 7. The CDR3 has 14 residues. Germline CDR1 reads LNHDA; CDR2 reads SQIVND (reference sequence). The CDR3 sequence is CASSTGQGRIEQYF. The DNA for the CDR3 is TGTGCCAGTAGTACAGGACAGGGGAGGATCGAGCAGTACTTC.

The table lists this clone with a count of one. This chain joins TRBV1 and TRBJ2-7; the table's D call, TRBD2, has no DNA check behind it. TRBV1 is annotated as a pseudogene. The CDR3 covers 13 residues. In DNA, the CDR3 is TGCACCAGCAGCCCACCCGGTGGTTACGAGCAGTACTTC. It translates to CTSSPPGGYEQYF.

Here the CDR3 DNA reads TGTGCCACCAGCAGAGGGGGGACAAACAGAGGCGGGACCCAGTACTTC. Its protein is CATSRGGTNRGGTQYF. The chain carries TRBV15 and TRBJ2-5, with a weak D call TRBD1 (6 bases). Germline lookup yields CDR1 LNHNV and CDR2 YYDKDF (reference sequence). The V and J ends lost 1 base and 7 bases respectively, with 19 bases between them. The CDR3 covers 16 residues.

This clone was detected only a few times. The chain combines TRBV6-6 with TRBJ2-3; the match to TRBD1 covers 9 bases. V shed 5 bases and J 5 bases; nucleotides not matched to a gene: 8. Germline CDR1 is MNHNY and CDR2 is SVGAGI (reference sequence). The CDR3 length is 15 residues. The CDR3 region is CASSHRDRVGDTQYF. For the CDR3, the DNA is TGTGCCAGCAGTCACCGGGACAGGGTTGGAGATACGCAGTATTTT.